This TCR beta chain was recovered during a study of blood T cell repertoires in COVID-19. Study summary: Spain, Italy and the United States supplied samples that represented acute and convalescent COVID-19. In each case, the material was cDNA or gDNA derived from T cells, B-cell-depleted T cells, or PBMCs.

V lost 5 bases to trimming and J lost 3 bases; unmatched junction nucleotides: 3. This CDR3 has 15 amino acids. Germline V lookup: CDR1 SGHTA, CDR2 FQGTGA. It was during active infection that Seattle patients were enrolled and then longitudinally followed. Source study methods: Nucleated cell counts were estimated from reference gene primer amplification. Assay used: immunoSEQ multiplex PCR; TCRdb lists only in-frame clones, some missing. V, J and clone size are those of that table, while D and trimming were read from the DNA. This table holds 150,000 to 200,000 clones, roughly nine tenths found once.

This chain joins TRBV7-3 and TRBJ2-2; 10 bases agree with TRBD2. This clonotype originated in a woman aged 55 to 70 with COVID-19, enrolled during active disease. Sequenced sample: peripheral blood. DNA for the CDR3: TGTGCCAGCAGCCGCGGACTAGCGGACACCGGGGAGCTGTTTTTT. Its protein is CASSRGLADTGELFF.